A single sample is the source of the 17 T cell receptor beta chains below, sequenced in a study of shared clonotypes between healthy human individuals (dated by TCRdb to 2020 to 2022). The library was obtained by the immunoSEQ multiplex PCR assay. Held by TCRdb, this immuneACCESS table contains in-frame sequences only and omits some clones. Under half of the omission traces to an unresolved V gene where checked; the cause of the rest is unknown. The sample table shows around 1.6 million clones, and approximately 98% are seen once. Around 0.47% of the sample comes from the top ten. The specimen sequenced was naive CD4+ T cells sorted from blood. The sample's cell subset or site label is to be understood as: CD45RA+ positively selected. The receptors shown here come from a man younger than 45 in good health.

The chain recombines TRBV21-1 with TRBJ1-4; the D call of TRBD1 is as the table states it, not checked on the DNA. TRBV21-1 is designated a pseudogene. This CDR3 has 17 amino acids. The CDR3: CASSASGTGRDNEKLFF. The CDR3 DNA follows: TGTGCCAGCAGCGCCTCCGGGACAGGGAGGGATAATGAAAAACTGTTTTTT.

The chain carries TRBV5-4 and TRBJ2-7; 8 bases fit TRBD2. Germline V gene data show CDR1 as SGHNT and CDR2 as YYREEE (reference sequence). Losses at the gene ends were 2 bases for V and 2 bases for J; bases not matched to a gene: 9. The CDR3 spans 16 residues. CDR3 region: CASSLQILADTYEQYF. CDR3 nucleotides: TGTGCCAGCAGCTTACAAATACTAGCGGATACCTACGAGCAGTACTTC.

The rearrangement links TRBV7-2 to TRBJ2-7; D unclear. Germline values: CDR1 SGHTA, CDR2 FQGNSA. This CDR3 has 14 residues. V shed 4 bases and J shed 0 bases, with 10 bases lying between them. The CDR3 DNA is TGTGCCAGCAGCTCGATCGGAGCCTCCTACGAGCAGTACTTC. The encoded protein is CASSSIGASYEQYF.

CDR3 sequence reads: CAWSVSTVNQPQHF. The CDR3 DNA sequence: TGTGCCTGGAGTGTATCGACAGTCAATCAGCCCCAGCATTTT. The chain joins TRBV30 to TRBJ1-5; D might be TRBD1 (5 bases). In germline, CDR1 is GTSNPN, CDR2 SVGIG (reference sequence). The CDR3 sequence is 14 residues long. V gave up 0 bases and J gave up 3 bases, with 9 bases separating them. The variable domain in full, with the rest retrieved from reference TRBV30 and TRBJ1-5, is SQTIHQWPATLVQPVGSPLSLECTVEGTSNPNLYWYRQAAGRGLQLLFYSVGIGQISSEVPQNLSASRPQDRQFILSSKKLLLSDSGFYLCAWSVSTVNQPQHFGDGTRLSIL.

The chain is built from TRBV11-2 and TRBJ2-6, with D possibly being TRBD1 (9 bases). Germline values: CDR1 SGHAT, CDR2 FQNNGV. The ends were cut back, 4 bases at V and 5 bases at J, with 21 bases in the middle. The CDR3 extends over 18 amino acids. The CDR3 region is CASSSGGDREVRANVLTF. Written as DNA, the CDR3 is TGTGCCAGCAGCTCGGGGGGGGACAGGGAAGTTCGGGCCAACGTCCTGACTTTC.

This rearrangement joins TRBV10-3 to TRBJ1-1; 9 bases are shared with TRBD1. The trim removed 2 bases at V and 5 bases at J, leaving 6 bases unmatched. The CDR3 length is 15 residues. Germline V CDR1 and CDR2: ENHRY, SYGVKD. CDR3 sequence reads: CAISELGQGITEAFF. The CDR3 DNA follows: TGTGCCATCAGTGAGCTTGGACAGGGGATTACTGAAGCTTTCTTT.

The J gene is TRBJ2-7, the V gene TRBV7-3, with a possible D match to TRBD1 (6 bases). V lost 5 bases and J 3 bases, leaving 11 bases between the germline ends. The length of the CDR3 is 13 residues. Germline V gene data show CDR1 as SGHTA and CDR2 as FQGTGA. Written as DNA, the CDR3 is TGTGCCAGCAGCCAAACAGGGTACTACGAGCAGTACTTC. Protein: CASSQTGYYEQYF. The complete variable domain, with remaining parts taken from reference TRBV7-3 and TRBJ2-7, reads GAGVSQTPSNKVTEKGKYVELRCDPISGHTALYWYRQSLGQGPEFLIYFQGTGAADDSGLPNDRFFAVRPEGSVSTLKIQRTERGDSAVYLCASSQTGYYEQYFGPGTRLTVT.

V and J are TRBV4-3 and TRBJ2-7; D call uncertain. The CDR3 is 15 amino acids. V lost 1 base to trimming and J lost 6 bases, with 16 bases between them. The germline CDR1 and CDR2 sequences are LGHNA and YSLEER. CDR3 DNA sequence: TGCGCCAGCAGCCAAGTGTCGGCAAGCCGCACCGAGCAGTACTTC. Translation: CASSQVSASRTEQYF.

The genes are TRBV6-1 and TRBJ2-1; no definite D call. CDR3 size: 14 residues. CDR1 and CDR2 from the germline V gene are MNHNS and SASEGT. Trimming shortened V by 3 bases and J by 5 bases, and 11 bases separated the two germline ends. The CDR3 DNA is TGTGCCAGCAGTGACTTCTTGACCGACAATGAGCAGTTCTTC. It specifies CASSDFLTDNEQFF.

This rearrangement joins TRBV5-1 to TRBJ2-6; TRBD1 matches at 7 bases. The J segment lost 4 bases and the V segment lost 5 bases, leaving 18 bases of the junction unmatched. Per germline, CDR1 SGHRS and CDR2 YFSETQ. The CDR3 runs 19 residues. For the CDR3, the DNA is TGCGCCAGCAGTATGACAGGGCTCGCCGGCCGCTCCGGGGCCAACGTCCTGACTTTC. Translated, it gives CASSMTGLAGRSGANVLTF. The full variable domain, with the rest looked up from reference TRBV5-1 and TRBJ2-6, is KAGVTQTPRYLIKTRGQQVTLSCSPISGHRSVSWYQQTPGQGLQFLFEYFSETQRNKGNFPGRFSGRQFSNSRSEMNVSTLELGDSALYLCASSMTGLAGRSGANVLTFGAGSRLTVL.

The rearrangement links TRBV5-6 to TRBJ2-7; 7 positions match TRBD2. The CDR3 has 15 amino acids. V gave up 0 bases and J gave up 7 bases; unmatched junction bases: 10. Looked up from germline, CDR1 is SGHDT and CDR2 is YYEEEE. CDR3 DNA sequence: TGTGCCAGCAGCTTGGTAGGCGCGGGAGTTGCTGAGCAGTACTTC. It is translated as CASSLVGAGVAEQYF. The full variable domain, rest sourced from reference TRBV5-6 and TRBJ2-7, is DAGVTQSPTHLIKTRGQQVTLRCSPKSGHDTVSWYQQALGQGPQFIFQYYEEEERQRGNFPDRFSGHQFPNYSSELNVNALLLGDSALYLCASSLVGAGVAEQYFGPGTRLTVT.

The chain joins TRBV18 to TRBJ2-3; weak D call: TRBD1 (5 bases). This CDR3 region has 14 residues. V lost 3 bases, J lost 4 bases, and 11 bases lay in between. Germline V gives CDR1 KGHSH, CDR2 LQKENI. DNA of the CDR3: TGTGCCAGCTCACCCTCGCTCAGGGCAGATACGCAGTATTTT. This gives the protein CASSPSLRADTQYF.

The genes are TRBV21-1 and TRBJ2-7. TRBV21-1 is given as a pseudogene. The CDR3 is made up of 16 amino acids. The CDR3 sequence is CASSAIGVEGCYEQYF. CDR3 nucleotide sequence: TGTGCCAGCAGCGCGATTGGAGTAGAAGGGTGCTACGAGCAGTACTTC.

This sequence joins TRBV21-1 and TRBJ1-5; the D call of TRBD1 is as the table states it, not checked on the DNA. TRBV21-1 is noted as a pseudogene. This CDR3 has 15 amino acids. The CDR3 nucleotides are TGTGCCAGCAGCAAGGACAGGAAGGGGGTTCAGCCCCAGCATTTT. Translation: CASSKDRKGVQPQHF.

This chain uses TRBV10-3 with TRBJ2-1, with 8 bases that match TRBD2. V dropped 6 bases and J dropped 9; count of bases not matched to a gene: 13. The CDR3 extends over 15 amino acids. Germline V gene data show CDR1 as ENHRY and CDR2 as SYGVKD. This chain's CDR3 is CAISDNLLAGFEQFF. Here the CDR3 DNA reads TGTGCCATCAGCGACAATCTGCTAGCGGGTTTTGAGCAGTTCTTC.

The sample holds one count of this clone. The rearrangement joins TRBV4-1 to TRBJ2-1; D is unclear. Trimming took 3 bases from V and 3 from J, leaving 6 bases between them. This CDR3 spans 13 amino acids. Germline CDR1 reads MGHRA; CDR2 reads YSYEKL. CDR3 nucleotide sequence: TGCGCCAGCAGCCAGGTACTCTACAATGAGCAGTTCTTC. Translating gives CASSQVLYNEQFF.

This rearrangement joins TRBV28 to TRBJ1-5; D possibly corresponds to TRBD1 (5 bases). Germline V gives CDR1 MDHEN, CDR2 SYDVKM. The CDR3 has 15 residues. Deletions cut 3 bases from V and 2 bases from J, with 11 bases between. CDR3 bases: TGTGCCAGCAGTTTGTTGGGACCCGGCAATCAGCCCCAGCATTTT. Protein sequence: CASSLLGPGNQPQHF.